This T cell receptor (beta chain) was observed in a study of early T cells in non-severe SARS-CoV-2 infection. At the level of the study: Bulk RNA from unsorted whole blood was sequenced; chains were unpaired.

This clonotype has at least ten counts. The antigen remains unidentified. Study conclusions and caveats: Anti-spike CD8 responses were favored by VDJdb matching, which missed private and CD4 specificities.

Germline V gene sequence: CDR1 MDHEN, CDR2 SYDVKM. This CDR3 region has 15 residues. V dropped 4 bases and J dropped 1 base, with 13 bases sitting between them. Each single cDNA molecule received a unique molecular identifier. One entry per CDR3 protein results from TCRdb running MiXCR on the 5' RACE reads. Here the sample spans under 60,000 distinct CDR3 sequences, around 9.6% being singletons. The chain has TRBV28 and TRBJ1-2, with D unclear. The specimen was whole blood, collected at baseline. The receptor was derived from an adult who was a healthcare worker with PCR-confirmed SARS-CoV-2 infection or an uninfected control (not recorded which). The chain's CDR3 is CASSSPIAFNYGYTF. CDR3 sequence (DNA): TGTGCCAGCAGTTCTCCTATCGCCTTTAACTATGGCTACACCTTC.